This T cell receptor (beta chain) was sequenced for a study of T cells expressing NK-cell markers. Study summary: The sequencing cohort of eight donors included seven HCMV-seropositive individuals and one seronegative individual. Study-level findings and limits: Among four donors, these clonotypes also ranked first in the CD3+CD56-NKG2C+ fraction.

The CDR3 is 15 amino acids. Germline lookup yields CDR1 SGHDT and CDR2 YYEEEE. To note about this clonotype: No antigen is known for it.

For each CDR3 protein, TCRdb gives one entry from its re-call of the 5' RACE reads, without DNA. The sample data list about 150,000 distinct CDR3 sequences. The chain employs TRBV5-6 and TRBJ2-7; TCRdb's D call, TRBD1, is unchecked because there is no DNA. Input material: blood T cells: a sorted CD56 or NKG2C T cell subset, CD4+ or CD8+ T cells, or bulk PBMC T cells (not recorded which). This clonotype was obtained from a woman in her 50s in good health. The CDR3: CASSLKTGAAYEQYF.